This entry is about one T cell receptor (beta chain). Germline loops: CDR1 LGHNA, CDR2 YNFKEQ. The CDR3 contains 16 residues. Trimming removed 1 base from V and 1 base from J; junction bases left unmatched: 5. Assay: immunoSEQ multiplex PCR; the TCRdb copy retains only in-frame clones and omits some. This table has 150,000 or so clones, roughly 93% appearing once. These data originate in a study of control samples from healthy donors and cancer patients. The V and J genes are TRBV4-2 and TRBJ2-5, with 8 bases fitting TRBD2. The source material was blood. The receptor was derived from a man between 18 and 29 years old in good health. The CDR3 region is CASSQVPGGAQETQYF. Written as DNA, the CDR3 is TGTGCCAGCAGCCAAGTCCCCGGGGGGGCCCAAGAGACCCAGTACTTC.